The next 27 T cell receptor beta chains were all read from a single sample in a study of T-cell reconstitution after alpha-beta-depleted transplantation in children. Preparation of the TCRbeta library involved a method that used unique molecular identifiers. Each CDR3 protein gets one entry after TCRdb re-called the PCR reads with MiXCR. The sample lists some 300,000 distinct CDR3 sequences, about 9.4% occurring once. The material was PBMCs, obtained before TCRalphabeta/CD19-depleted stem cell transplant. The receptor source for this set is a boy younger than two with acute myeloid leukemia, due to receive a stem cell transplant.

This clonotype was counted at least ten times. CDR3 protein: CASSFGTEADKNIQYF. The CDR3 nucleotides are TGCGCCAGCAGCTTTGGGACAGAAGCTGACAAAAACATTCAGTACTTC. The chain couples TRBV5-1 to TRBJ2-4; 7 bases map to TRBD1. CDR3 length equals 16 residues. V dropped 2 bases and J dropped 3; count of bases not matched to a gene: 8. The germline gives CDR1 SGHRS, CDR2 YFSETQ.

This clonotype came up many times. The chain recombines TRBV9 with TRBJ2-2; D not certain. The CDR3 is 14 amino acids. Looked up from germline, CDR1 is SGDLS and CDR2 is YYNGEE. V was shortened by 1 base and J by 1 base, with 5 bases between the two germline ends. The CDR3, as DNA: TGTGCCAGCAGCGTACTCCAGAACACCGGGGAGCTGTTTTTT. Protein sequence: CASSVLQNTGELFF.

Many counts were recorded for this clonotype. V and J are TRBV6-2 or TRBV6-3 and TRBJ2-2; TRBD2 matches at 9 bases. The V gene's germline CDR1 is MNHEY and CDR2 SVGEGT. CDR3 length: 17 amino acids. V lost 4 bases to trimming and J lost 4 bases; unmatched junction nucleotides: 10. The CDR3 coding sequence is TGTGCCAGCAGTTTCCCTCTGGTAGCGGGAGCCACCGGGGAGCTGTTTTTT. Translated, it gives CASSFPLVAGATGELFF.

This rearrangement joins TRBV7-2 to TRBJ2-5; TRBD2 matches at 12 bases. V shed 3 bases, J shed 14 bases, and the junction held 7 bases outside the gene matches. The CDR3 spans 13 residues. Germline values: CDR1 SGHTA, CDR2 FQGNSA. The CDR3 protein is CASSLTSGRPYYF. The DNA of the CDR3 is TGTGCCAGCAGCTTGACTAGCGGGAGACCTTATTACTTC.

The V call is TRBV29-1, the J call TRBJ2-5; 11 positions agree with TRBD2. Trimming cost V 5 bases and J 7 bases; bases outside gene matches: 18. CDR1 and CDR2 from the germline V gene are SQVTM and ANQGSEA. This CDR3 has 17 residues. The CDR3 here is CSVTLLTSGVLGGTQYF. The CDR3 region has the DNA TGCAGCGTTACCCTACTGACTAGCGGGGTCTTAGGGGGGACCCAGTACTTC. The full variable domain, rest sourced from reference TRBV29-1 and TRBJ2-5, is SAVISQKPSRDICQRGTSLTIQCQVDSQVTMMFWYRQQPGQSLTLIATANQGSEATYESGFVIDKFPISRPNLTFSTLTVSNMSPEDSSIYLCSVTLLTSGVLGGTQYFGPGTRLLVL.

Ten or more counts support this clonotype. This rearrangement joins TRBV20-1 to TRBJ1-3; maybe TRBD1 (5 bases). The germline V gene encodes CDR1 DFQATT and CDR2 SNEGSKA (reference sequence). The V end lost 2 bases, the J end lost 6 bases, and 8 bases lay between the germline ends. The CDR3 has 12 residues. This CDR3 is CSARRGPNTIYF. In DNA, the CDR3 is TGCAGTGCTAGAAGGGGTCCAAACACCATATATTTT.

This clonotype was seen ten or more times. The chain uses TRBV7-3 and TRBJ2-1, with 8 bases matching TRBD2. V shed 4 bases and J 6 bases; nucleotides not matched to a gene: 14. Per the germline V gene, CDR1 is SGHTA and CDR2 is FQGTGA. The CDR3 totals 17 residues. The CDR3 protein is CASSSPTSGPRPNEQFF. In DNA, the CDR3 is TGTGCCAGCAGCTCCCCCACTAGCGGACCTAGACCCAATGAGCAGTTCTTC.

This clonotype was seen repeatedly, ten times or more. The chain links TRBV9 to TRBJ2-1; D perhaps matches TRBD1 (6 bases). The CDR3 contains 13 residues. The V and J ends lost 0 bases and 10 bases respectively, with 11 bases between them. Germline CDR1 is SGDLS and CDR2 is YYNGEE. The CDR3 region has the DNA TGTGCCAGCAGCGTAGGGGACATCTGGGAGCAGTTCTTC. The encoded protein is CASSVGDIWEQFF. Full variable domain (rest looked up from reference TRBV9 and TRBJ2-1): DSGVTQTPKHLITATGQRVTLRCSPRSGDLSVYWYQQSLDQGLQFLIQYYNGEERAKGNILERFSAQQFPDLHSELNLSSLELGDSALYFCASSVGDIWEQFFGPGTRLTVL.

In its sample, this clonotype was seen a few times. The chain is built from TRBV6-1 and TRBJ1-1; D gene uncertain. CDR1 and CDR2 (germline): MNHNS, SASEGT. There are 13 residues in the CDR3. Trimming removed 7 bases at V and 5 bases at J, with 14 bases between. CDR3 region: CASNGKVGTEAFF. DNA of the CDR3: TGTGCCAGCAATGGAAAAGTAGGAACTGAAGCTTTCTTT.

This clonotype turned up a few times. The CDR3 region is CSAPPGLPPYEQYF. CDR3 sequence (DNA): TGCAGTGCCCCCCCGGGCCTCCCTCCCTACGAGCAGTACTTC. This chain joins TRBV20-1 and TRBJ2-7; D uncertain. The germline V gene encodes CDR1 DFQATT and CDR2 SNEGSKA (reference sequence). The CDR3 extends over 14 amino acids. Trimming pared 6 bases from V and 2 bases from J, leaving 17 bases between.

The rearrangement uses TRBV7-8 and TRBJ2-1; 9 positions match TRBD1. Germline CDR1 and CDR2: SGHVS and FQNEAQ. With V trimmed by 5 bases and J by 3 bases, 17 bases remained unmatched. CDR3 length: 19 amino acids. Here the CDR3 reads CASSAAGTGYFTYYNEQFF. The CDR3, as DNA: TGTGCCAGCAGCGCCGCCGGGACAGGGTACTTCACCTACTACAATGAGCAGTTCTTC.

This clonotype was seen ten or more times. The chain has TRBV4-3 and TRBJ2-1; TRBD1 or TRBD2 may be the D gene (5 bases each). V was cut by 0 bases and J by 2 bases, with 17 bases left in between. CDR3 size: 18 residues. Germline V gene data show CDR1 as LGHNA and CDR2 as YSLEER. DNA for the CDR3: TGCGCCAGCAGCCAAGACCCCCGGGGCGAAGGACCCTACAATGAGCAGTTCTTC. As protein: CASSQDPRGEGPYNEQFF.

This clonotype was observed at least ten times. This chain links TRBV12-3 or TRBV12-4 with TRBJ1-1; D may be TRBD1 (5 bases). Trimming took off 2 bases at V and 5 bases at J, with 15 bases between the two ends. The CDR3 consists of 15 residues. The CDR3 bases are TGTGCCAGCAGTTTACACGGGGCCACTGGTACTGAAGCTTTCTTT. This gives the protein CASSLHGATGTEAFF.

In the case of this clonotype: At one boundary the junction diverges from the germline segment, which might be a read error. V is TRBV5-6 and J is TRBJ2-5; D may be TRBD1 (6 bases). The CDR3 loop spans 15 amino acids. Germline CDR1 is SGHDT and CDR2 is YYEEEE. The DNA for the CDR3 is TGTGCCAGCATCTTGGTCAGGGGCGCCGAAGAGACCCAGTACTTC. This sequence encodes CASILVRGAEETQYF.

This clonotype was seen repeatedly, ten times or more. The chain joins TRBV12-3 or TRBV12-4 to TRBJ2-1, with 15 bases lining up with TRBD2. With 5 bases clipped from V and 10 bases from J, the junction kept 9 bases outside the gene matches. The CDR3 loop spans 16 amino acids. As DNA, the CDR3 is TGTGCCAGCAGTCCCTGGACTAGCGGGGGGGCATGGGAGCAGTTCTTC. Translating it yields CASSPWTSGGAWEQFF.

Worth noting for this clonotype: With a much larger clone just one base away, this may be a read error. J is TRBJ2-2 and V is TRBV12-3 or TRBV12-4, with D maybe TRBD2 (6 bases). The CDR3 extends over 16 amino acids. The CDR3 DNA follows: TGTGCCAGCAATTTAATGGAGGGTATGAACACCGGGGAGCTGTTTTTT. Protein sequence: CASNLMEGMNTGELFF.

This clonotype was counted at least ten times. The CDR3 nucleotides are TGTGCCAGCAGTCCCCCCCCTTCATCGAGGACAGCTTTCTTT. It translates to CASSPPPSSRTAFF. The rearrangement uses TRBV28 and TRBJ1-1, with unresolved D. The V end was cut by 5 bases, the J end by 10 bases, with 20 bases between. The CDR3 sequence is 14 residues long. Germline V lookup: CDR1 MDHEN, CDR2 SYDVKM.

This clonotype was recorded at least ten times. This chain uses TRBV28 with TRBJ1-4; 9 bases match TRBD1. CDR1 MDHEN and CDR2 SYDVKM come from the germline V gene. Trimming at V came to 2 bases and at J to 4 bases, leaving 5 bases not matched to a gene. The CDR3 spans 16 residues. The CDR3 here is CASSLPGTGFNEKLFF. CDR3 DNA: TGTGCCAGCAGTTTACCGGGGACAGGGTTTAATGAAAAACTGTTTTTT.

The V call is TRBV2, the J call TRBJ2-5, with D possibly being TRBD1 (6 bases). The ends were cut back, 7 bases at V and 10 bases at J, with 25 bases in the middle. Germline values: CDR1 SNHLY, CDR2 FYNNEI. The CDR3 consists of 15 residues. CDR3 sequence reads: CASIAAGTIGGDQYF. DNA for the CDR3: TGTGCCAGCATAGCCGCTGGGACAATCGGTGGGGACCAGTACTTC.

This clonotype occurred many times. The V gene is TRBV24-1, the J gene TRBJ2-2; 7 nucleotides align to TRBD1. The CDR3 extends over 17 amino acids. V was pared by 1 base and J by 0 bases, with 4 bases of the junction left unmatched. The V gene's germline CDR1 is KGHDR and CDR2 SFDVKD. CDR3 in amino acids: CATSDFRQGANTGELFF. The CDR3 nucleotides are TGTGCCACCAGTGATTTCCGACAGGGCGCGAACACCGGGGAGCTGTTTTTT.

This clonotype has ten or more counts. This sequence may be a read error, since a much larger clone differs from it by one base. V usage is TRBV27 and J usage is TRBJ2-3; 9 nucleotides match TRBD1. Germline lookup yields CDR1 MNHEY and CDR2 SMNVEV (reference sequence). Trimming at V came to 6 bases and at J to 2 bases, leaving 3 bases not matched to a gene. This CDR3 comprises 14 residues. CDR3 region: CASSWDRDTDTQYF. The CDR3 DNA reads TGTGCCAGCAGCTGGGACAGGGACACAGATACGCAGTATTTT.

The table lists this clonotype with a few counts. The chain carries TRBV20-1 and TRBJ2-7; maybe TRBD1 (6 bases). The CDR3 runs to 13 residues. The V gene's germline CDR1 is DFQATT and CDR2 SNEGSKA (reference sequence). Trimming stripped 3 bases from V and 3 bases from J, with 12 bases between. DNA of the CDR3: TGCAGTGCTAGGACAGGAGAAAACTACGAGCAGTACTTC. This translates into CSARTGENYEQYF.

This clonotype was detected many times. A much larger clone differs from this one at a single base, so this may be a read error. The chain couples TRBV11-2 to TRBJ2-7; the D is unclear. Germline loops: CDR1 SGHAT, CDR2 FQNNGV. Trimming removed 3 bases from V and 2 bases from J, with 2 bases in between. This CDR3 is built from 11 residues. For the CDR3, the DNA is TGTGCCAGCAGCTTCCCCTACGAGCAGTACTTC. It translates to CASSFPYEQYF.

The table lists this clonotype with many counts. This chain links TRBV28 with TRBJ2-1; 7 bases line up with TRBD2. This CDR3 is built from 18 residues. Unmatched junction bases numbered 17, after V lost 3 bases and J lost 6 bases. Germline assignment: CDR1 MDHEN and CDR2 SYDVKM. The CDR3 DNA reads as TGTGCCAGCAGTTTGGGGAGGGGACGACCGCTTAGGGCCAATGAGCAGTTCTTC. Encoded protein: CASSLGRGRPLRANEQFF.

The gene calls are TRBV28 and TRBJ2-1; TRBD2 matches 8 bases. The CDR3 contains 17 residues. The V and J ends lost 4 bases and 0 bases, in that order; junction bases with no gene match: 8. Germline lookup yields CDR1 MDHEN and CDR2 SYDVKM. Here the CDR3 DNA reads TGTGCCAGCAGTTCCGGGACTAGTCTTCGCTCCTACAATGAGCAGTTCTTC. It is translated as CASSSGTSLRSYNEQFF.

This clonotype has a count of ten or more. Here the CDR3 reads CASSLFYSYEQYF. CDR3 coding DNA: TGCGCCAGCAGCTTGTTCTACTCCTACGAGCAGTACTTC. The V and J genes are TRBV5-1 and TRBJ2-7; D remains ambiguous. The CDR3 length is 13 residues. The V end lost 1 base, the J end lost 0 bases, and 5 bases lay between the germline ends. Germline V CDR1 and CDR2: SGHRS, YFSETQ. The full variable domain, its missing parts supplied by reference TRBV5-1 and TRBJ2-7, is KAGVTQTPRYLIKTRGQQVTLSCSPISGHRSVSWYQQTPGQGLQFLFEYFSETQRNKGNFPGRFSGRQFSNSRSEMNVSTLELGDSALYLCASSLFYSYEQYFGPGTRLTVT.

This clonotype turned up a few times. The chain recombines TRBV6-2 or TRBV6-3 with TRBJ1-5, with D possibly TRBD1 on 5 matching bases. Germline V gene data show CDR1 as MNHEY and CDR2 as SVGEGT. Trimming pared 6 bases from V and 5 bases from J, leaving 20 bases between. The CDR3 runs 16 residues. The CDR3 bases are TGTGCCAGCAGACCGCCCAAGGGGTTACGGGATCAGCCCCAGCATTTT. Translated: CASRPPKGLRDQPQHF.